These 21 T cell receptor beta chains came from one sample sequenced in a study of cytomegalovirus exposure and HLA in healthy donors. The data were produced by immunoSEQ multiplex PCR, yet TCRdb's version contains in-frame clones alone and is incomplete. The data show approximately 88,000 clones, roughly 80% seen once. Sequenced input: PBMCs. These receptors were obtained from a woman younger than 30 in good health and CMV-seropositive.

The gene calls are TRBV13 and TRBJ2-1; TRBD2 agrees at 15 bases. Germline values: CDR1 PRHDT, CDR2 FYEKMQ (reference sequence). CDR3 size: 17 residues. With V trimmed by 5 bases and J by 7 bases, 9 bases remained unmatched. The CDR3 DNA follows: TGTGCCAGCAGCCCCCGGACTAGCGGGGGGGCAGGGAATGAGCAGTTCTTC. This encodes CASSPRTSGGAGNEQFF.

The CDR3 reads CASSQTLGPAGELFF. In DNA, the CDR3 is TGTGCCAGCAGCCAGACTCTAGGTCCCGCCGGGGAGCTGTTTTTT. The chain recombines TRBV7-2 with TRBJ2-2, with no clear D. Germline V CDR1 and CDR2: SGHTA, FQGNSA. The CDR3 is 15 residues long. V gave up 5 bases and J gave up 6 bases, with 16 bases separating them.

The chain employs TRBV28 and TRBJ1-6, with a possible D match to TRBD1 (6 bases). Germline V gives CDR1 MDHEN, CDR2 SYDVKM. Trimming shortened V by 5 bases and J by 3 bases, and 17 bases separated the two germline ends. CDR3 length: 17 residues. The CDR3 nucleotides read TGTGCCAGCAGTACACAGACAGGACAAAACTATAATTCACCCCTCCACTTT. Translated, it gives CASSTQTGQNYNSPLHF.

The rearrangement joins TRBV28 to TRBJ2-7; D is possibly TRBD2 (6 bases). Per germline, CDR1 MDHEN and CDR2 SYDVKM. The CDR3 length is 12 residues. Trimming removed 8 bases from V and 4 bases from J, with 12 bases in between. The CDR3: CASLSEGYEQYF. CDR3 in DNA: TGTGCCAGCCTTTCGGAGGGTTACGAGCAGTACTTC.

The chain has TRBV27 and TRBJ1-1; D uncertain. CDR1 and CDR2 (germline): MNHEY, SMNVEV (reference sequence). The CDR3 sequence is 14 residues long. Trimming cost V 7 bases and J 4 bases, with 16 bases left between them. CDR3 sequence: CASTHFAGSTEAFF. As DNA, the CDR3 is TGTGCCAGCACCCATTTTGCGGGGTCCACTGAAGCTTTCTTT.

The chain uses TRBV30 and TRBJ1-4; 9 nucleotides line up with TRBD1. J was trimmed by 8 bases and V by 1 base; bases with no gene match: 11. The CDR3 length is 16 residues. CDR1 is GTSNPN and CDR2 is SVGIG in the germline V gene (reference sequence). The CDR3 DNA follows: TGTGCCTGGAGTGCAAAAAGGGGACAGGGAGAGGAAAAACTGTTTTTT. The encoded protein is CAWSAKRGQGEEKLFF.

Only one count was recorded for this clone. The chain is built from TRBV7-9 and TRBJ2-3; D ambiguous. The ends were cut back, 2 bases at V and 0 bases at J, with 6 bases in the middle. From germline, CDR1 is SEHNR and CDR2 FQNEAQ (reference sequence). The CDR3 sequence is 14 residues long. The CDR3 loop is CASSLSQSTDTQYF. For the CDR3, the DNA is TGTGCCAGCAGCTTATCCCAGAGCACAGATACGCAGTATTTT.

The CDR3 sequence: CASKGPRIPYEQYF. The CDR3 DNA sequence: TGCGCCAGCAAGGGGCCCAGAATTCCCTACGAGCAGTACTTC. V gene TRBV5-1 combines with J gene TRBJ2-7; maybe TRBD1 (5 bases). V lost 6 bases and J lost 2, with 15 bases in between. Germline CDR1 is SGHRS and CDR2 is YFSETQ. The CDR3 is 14 residues long.

The rearrangement joins TRBV28 to TRBJ2-5, with 9 bases identical to TRBD2. The J call is in doubt because the DNA end fits TRBJ2-7 better. From germline, CDR1 is MDHEN and CDR2 SYDVKM. The CDR3 is made up of 15 amino acids. CDR3 loop: CASSLGLAGTYEQYF. In DNA form, the CDR3 reads TGTGCCAGCAGTTTAGGGCTAGCGGGGACCTACGAGCAGTACTTC.

The rearrangement links TRBV2 to TRBJ2-1, with 7 bases identical to TRBD1. CDR1 SNHLY and CDR2 FYNNEI come from the germline V gene. V was pared by 7 bases and J by 4 bases, with 16 bases of the junction left unmatched. The length of the CDR3 is 17 residues. The CDR3 bases are TGTGCCAGCAATACCGCCCGGACAGGAGGTTTTTACAATGAGCAGTTCTTC. This codes for CASNTARTGGFYNEQFF.

This chain joins TRBV9 and TRBJ1-1; D is unresolved. Germline CDR1 reads SGDLS; CDR2 reads YYNGEE. Trimming took 0 bases from V and 0 from J, leaving 3 bases between them. The CDR3 length is 13 residues. The CDR3 region is CASSVAMNTEAFF. CDR3 coding DNA: TGTGCCAGCAGCGTAGCTATGAACACTGAAGCTTTCTTT. The full variable domain, its missing parts supplied by reference TRBV9 and TRBJ1-1, is DSGVTQTPKHLITATGQRVTLRCSPRSGDLSVYWYQQSLDQGLQFLIQYYNGEERAKGNILERFSAQQFPDLHSELNLSSLELGDSALYFCASSVAMNTEAFFGQGTRLTVV.

DNA for the CDR3: TGTGCCAGCAGCTCCGTATACTCCCGGGACTGGTTGTCCGGGGAGCTGTTTTTT. It translates to CASSSVYSRDWLSGELFF. The chain combines TRBV7-9 with TRBJ2-2; D might be TRBD2 (6 bases). Trimming shortened V by 4 bases and J by 6 bases, and 24 bases separated the two germline ends. This CDR3 comprises 18 residues. Germline V gene lookup returns CDR1 SEHNR and CDR2 FQNEAQ (reference sequence).

This chain joins TRBV13 and TRBJ1-1; D remains ambiguous. This CDR3 spans 13 amino acids. Germline lookup yields CDR1 PRHDT and CDR2 FYEKMQ (reference sequence). With 5 bases removed from V and 4 bases from J, the gap between germline ends came to 11 bases. The CDR3 loop reads CASSPGEGTEAFF. The CDR3 DNA is TGTGCCAGCAGCCCCGGGGAGGGCACTGAAGCTTTCTTT.

The chain carries TRBV10-3 and TRBJ1-2; D unresolved. V lost 2 bases and J 1 base, leaving 8 bases between the germline ends. The CDR3 contains 14 residues. The germline gives CDR1 ENHRY, CDR2 SYGVKD. CDR3 sequence reads: CAISEDTFNYGYTF. The CDR3 DNA sequence: TGTGCCATCAGTGAGGACACTTTTAACTATGGCTACACCTTC.

This clone has just one count. The chain is built from TRBV25-1 and TRBJ2-5; TRBD2 might be the D (6 bases). Germline assignment: CDR1 MGHDK and CDR2 SYGVNS. The V end lost 5 bases, the J end lost 3 bases, and 16 bases lay between the germline ends. The CDR3 totals 15 residues. The chain's CDR3 is CASSPSGTVEETQYF. The CDR3 bases are TGTGCCAGCAGTCCGTCCGGGACTGTTGAAGAGACCCAGTACTTC.

The chain recombines TRBV9 with TRBJ2-5; 14 positions agree with TRBD2. Trimming took 4 bases from V and 7 from J; bases not matched to a gene: 9. CDR1 and CDR2 (germline): SGDLS, YYNGEE. CDR3 size: 16 residues. The CDR3 reads CASSPRLAGGGGTQYF. The CDR3 DNA is TGTGCCAGCAGCCCCCGACTAGCGGGGGGGGGCGGGACCCAGTACTTC.

V and J are TRBV5-1 and TRBJ2-1; TRBD2 is a possible D gene (6 bases). This CDR3 is 13 amino acids long. V was shortened by 5 bases and J by 2 bases, with 8 bases between the two germline ends. Per germline, CDR1 SGHRS and CDR2 YFSETQ. The CDR3 coding sequence is TGCGCCAGCAGACTAGCCGCCTACAATGAGCAGTTCTTC. This translates into CASRLAAYNEQFF.

In its sample, this clone was seen a few times. The chain combines TRBV11-1 with TRBJ2-2; no reliable D call. The germline V and J ends were trimmed by 5 bases and 6 bases, with 13 bases remaining between them. In germline, CDR1 is SGHAT, CDR2 FQDESV (reference sequence). This CDR3 spans 14 amino acids. This chain's CDR3 is CASSRQQVSGELFF. Here the CDR3 DNA reads TGTGCCAGCAGCCGCCAGCAGGTTTCCGGGGAGCTGTTTTTT.

V and J are TRBV5-1 and TRBJ1-4; D not certain. The CDR3 runs 15 residues. V was clipped by 5 bases and J by 5 bases, with 16 bases between them. The germline gives CDR1 SGHRS, CDR2 YFSETQ. CDR3 sequence: CASSMKQALNEKLFF. CDR3 nucleotides: TGCGCCAGCAGTATGAAGCAGGCCCTAAATGAAAAACTGTTTTTT.

This clone showed up just once. The V call is TRBV5-1, the J call TRBJ1-2; no definite D call. The CDR3 extends over 13 amino acids. The germline V gene has CDR1 SGHRS and CDR2 YFSETQ. The V gene lost 0 bases and the J gene lost 6 bases, with 9 bases spanning the gap. CDR3 sequence (DNA): TGCGCCAGCAGCTTGGGGCAGGAGGATGGCTACACCTTC. Its translation: CASSLGQEDGYTF.

The chain carries TRBV7-3 and TRBJ2-3, with 12 bases matching TRBD2. Germline CDR1 reads SGHTA; CDR2 reads FQGTGA. The trim removed 5 bases at V and 4 bases at J, leaving 1 base unmatched. CDR3 length: 14 residues. The CDR3 nucleotides read TGTGCCAGCAGCGCTAGCGGGGGGGCAGATACGCAGTATTTT. Encoded protein: CASSASGGADTQYF.